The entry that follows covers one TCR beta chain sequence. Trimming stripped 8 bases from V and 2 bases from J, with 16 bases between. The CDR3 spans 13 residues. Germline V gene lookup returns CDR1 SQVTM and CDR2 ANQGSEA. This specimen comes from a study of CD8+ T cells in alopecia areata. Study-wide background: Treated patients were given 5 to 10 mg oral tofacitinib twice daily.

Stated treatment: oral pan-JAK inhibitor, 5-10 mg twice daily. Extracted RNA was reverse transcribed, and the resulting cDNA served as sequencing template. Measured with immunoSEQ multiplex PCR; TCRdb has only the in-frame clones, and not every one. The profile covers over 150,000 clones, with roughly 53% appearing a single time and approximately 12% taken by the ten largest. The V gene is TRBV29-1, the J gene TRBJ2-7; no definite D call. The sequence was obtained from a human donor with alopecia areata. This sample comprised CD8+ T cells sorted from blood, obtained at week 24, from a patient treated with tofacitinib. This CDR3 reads CSPQATGAYEQYF. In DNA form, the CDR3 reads TGCAGCCCCCAAGCGACTGGAGCCTACGAGCAGTACTTC.